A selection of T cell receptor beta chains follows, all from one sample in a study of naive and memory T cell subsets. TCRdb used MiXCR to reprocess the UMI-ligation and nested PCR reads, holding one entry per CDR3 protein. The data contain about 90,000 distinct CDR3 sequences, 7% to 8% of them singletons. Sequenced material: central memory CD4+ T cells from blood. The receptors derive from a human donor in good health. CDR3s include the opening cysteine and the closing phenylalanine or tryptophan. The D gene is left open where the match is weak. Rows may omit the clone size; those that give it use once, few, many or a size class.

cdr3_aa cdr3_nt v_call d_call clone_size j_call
CASSATSGHQETQYF TGTGCCAGCAGTGCAACTAGCGGGCACCAAGAGACCCAGTACTTC TRBV5-5 TRBD2 few TRBJ2-5
CASGDSYEQYF TGTGCCAGCGGGGACTCCTACGAGCAGTACTTC TRBV6-1 - - TRBJ2-7
CASSRRQGDNQPQHF TGTGCCAGCAGTCGGAGACAGGGGGACAATCAGCCCCAGCATTTT TRBV12-3/TRBV12-4 TRBD1 many TRBJ1-5
CASSRMNSGAVSYEQYF TGTGCCAGCTCAAGAATGAATAGCGGGGCGGTCTCCTACGAGCAGTACTTC TRBV6-1 TRBD2 - TRBJ2-7
CASRLTGGAGQPQHF TGTGCCAGCAGGCTTACAGGGGGCGCGGGTCAGCCCCAGCATTTT TRBV12-3/TRBV12-4 TRBD1 many TRBJ1-5
CSASSSTSGRGTGELFF TGCAGTGCTAGTTCTTCGACTAGCGGGAGAGGCACCGGGGAGCTGTTTTTT TRBV20-1 TRBD2 many TRBJ2-2
CASSLGGQGRSPLHF TGTGCCAGCAGCTTAGGGGGACAGGGACGATCACCCCTCCACTTT TRBV5-5 TRBD1 many TRBJ1-6
CASSQVHLSNYGYTF TGCGCCAGCAGCCAAGTACACCTTTCTAACTATGGCTACACCTTC TRBV4-3 - many TRBJ1-2
CSASPRVAGTDTQYF TGCAGTGCTAGCCCTCGGGTAGCGGGAACAGATACGCAGTATTTT TRBV20-1 TRBD2 few TRBJ2-3
CASSPVVGEQFF TGTGCCAGCAGTCCGGTAGTCGGTGAGCAGTTCTTC TRBV7-2 - - TRBJ2-1
CASSRSLAKNIQYF TGTGCCAGCAGCAGGAGCCTAGCCAAAAACATTCAGTACTTC TRBV28 - few TRBJ2-4
CSAGGRSNQPQNF TGCAGTGCTGGGGGGCGTAGCAATCAGCCCCAGAATTTT TRBV20-1 - few TRBJ1-5